This passage covers 7 T cell receptor beta chains from one sample sequenced in a study of cytomegalovirus exposure and HLA in healthy donors (dated 2017 in TCRdb). The method behind the library was the immunoSEQ multiplex PCR assay. For the multiplex PCR, a mixture combining 60 forward primers for TCR Vbeta segments and 13 reverse primers for TCR Jbeta segments was used. TCRdb holds this immuneACCESS table with in-frame rearrangements only. Some clones are missing; in checked studies, unresolved V genes explain under half, and the rest has no known cause. The sample profile shows about 160,000 clones; over 80% of them were found once. The biggest ten clones account for around 1.4% of the sample. Input material: PBMCs. The receptor set was obtained from a woman aged 18 to 35 in good health and CMV-seronegative.

This sequence joins TRBV6-1 and TRBJ2-2, with a possible D match to TRBD2 (5 bases). The germline V and J ends were trimmed by 6 bases and 8 bases, with 13 bases remaining between them. The CDR3 consists of 13 residues. Germline V gene lookup returns CDR1 MNHNS and CDR2 SASEGT. CDR3: CASRRGNEGELFF. The CDR3 coding sequence is TGTGCCAGCAGGAGAGGGAATGAGGGGGAGCTGTTTTTT.

This chain uses TRBV18 with TRBJ2-1, with D possibly being TRBD1 (6 bases). V lost 5 bases and J lost 7, with 18 bases in between. The CDR3 has 15 amino acids. Germline V lookup: CDR1 KGHSH, CDR2 LQKENI. CDR3 DNA: TGTGCCAGCTCAACAGGGTATAGTCCCGGGAATGAGCAGTTCTTC. It is translated as CASSTGYSPGNEQFF.

The CDR3 DNA sequence: TGTGCCAGCAGGCGGACAGGTAGGGATTTGGACGAGCAGTACTTC. This sequence encodes CASRRTGRDLDEQYF. This chain uses TRBV6-6 with TRBJ2-7; 7 nucleotides line up with TRBD1. The germline V gene has CDR1 MNHNY and CDR2 SVGAGI (reference sequence). The CDR3 is 15 residues long. J lost 5 bases, V lost 6 bases, and 13 bases had no gene match.

The J gene is TRBJ2-7, the V gene TRBV10-1; TRBD2 matches at 10 bases. V shed 6 bases and J 0 bases; nucleotides not matched to a gene: 2. This CDR3 has 14 residues. Germline V gene lookup returns CDR1 WNHNN and CDR2 SYGVQD (reference sequence). CDR3 in DNA: TGCGCCAGCAGCGGACTAGCGGACTCCTACGAGCAGTACTTC. Its protein product is CASSGLADSYEQYF.

The chain combines TRBV5-4 with TRBJ2-1; 7 positions match TRBD1. The V gene end was trimmed by 0 bases and the J gene end by 2 bases; junction bases not matched to a gene: 5. CDR3 length equals 16 residues. Germline CDR1 reads SGHNT; CDR2 reads YYREEE (reference sequence). The CDR3 here is CASSLEGGGTYNEQFF. The CDR3 DNA sequence: TGTGCCAGCAGCTTGGAAGGGGGCGGAACCTACAATGAGCAGTTCTTC.

The chain carries TRBV4-1 and TRBJ1-4, with D unresolved. Trimming stripped 4 bases from V and 10 bases from J, with 16 bases between. The CDR3 contains 14 residues. Per germline, CDR1 MGHRA and CDR2 YSYEKL. The CDR3 region is CASSPDMVSGKLFF. The CDR3 coding sequence is TGCGCCAGCAGCCCCGACATGGTTTCAGGAAAACTGTTTTTT.

V is TRBV11-2 and J is TRBJ1-6; D gene unclear. Germline V lookup: CDR1 SGHAT, CDR2 FQNNGV. The CDR3 contains 14 residues. Trimming pared 4 bases from V and 4 bases from J, leaving 8 bases between. CDR3 amino acids: CASSYREYNSPLHF. In nucleotides, the CDR3 is TGTGCCAGCAGCTACCGGGAGTATAATTCACCCCTCCACTTT.